The present T cell receptor beta chain was sequenced within a study of CD8+CD57+ T cells in acquired aplastic anemia (dated by TCRdb to the late 2010s). The study in broad terms: On average, sorted CD4+ and CD8+ cells yielded around 3.5 ug of extracted DNA, with a range of roughly 0.18 to 30 ug. Healthy donor samples averaged roughly 10 million reads for CD4+ and 11.0 million for CD8+ cells.

The study deep-sequenced TCR repertoires of sorted CD4+ and CD8+ blood T cells from severe aplastic anemia patients and healthy subjects. Ficoll-Paque density gradient centrifugation was used to isolate peripheral blood mononuclear cells. Before DNA extraction, CD4+ and CD8+ T cells were sorted with FACS or magnetic beads. TCR beta VDJ combination and CDR3 sequence profiling used genomic DNA as the template. TCR repertoire sequencing was run on an Illumina HiSeq 2000. From the authors' description of their analysis: TRBV/TRBJ rearrangement plots, CDR3 size and DJ length profiles, and Simpson's diversity index were used to evaluate the repertoires. The immunodominant clone was defined as the most abundant DNA sequence in deep sequencing data. CDR3 amino acid sequences were screened for sharing across subjects and compared with published repertoires and the VDJdb database. TCRdb reprocessing: public reads trimmed at Q25 with fastp, clones called with MiXCR, in-frame beta chains kept. One record per CDR3 amino acid sequence lists the most common genes and DNA. It is TCRdb's table, rather than the study itself, that gives the V and J calls and clone size. Counted in this sample were some 180,000 distinct CDR3 sequences; about half of them appeared once. The ten largest make up around 2.7% of the sample.

Worth noting for this clonotype: This receptor's antigen is unknown. Per-base quality was not reported, and no clone a single base away is much larger than it.

Findings and caveats that apply to the study as a whole: Some 30 CD8+ CDR3 sequences were shared between patients and controls but appeared highly expressed in patients and within their immunodominant clones. Patients and healthy controls showed no significant difference in CD8+ Simpson's diversity (P=0.060).

The CDR3 runs 12 residues from the cysteine to the phenylalanine. The read is trimmed to its CDR3 DNA, 36 bases read in frame from base 1. Trimming removed 1 base from V and 7 bases from J, leaving 6 bases between the germline ends. The germline V gene sets CDR1 to SGHDT and CDR2 to YYEEEE. The receptor was derived from a human donor in good health. The source material was sorted CD4+, CD8+, or CD8+CD57+ T cells (not recorded which) from PBMCs. The chain was built from TRBV5-6 and TRBJ2-1; no D segment can be confidently identified. The bases read TGTGCCAGCAGCTTGATGGTAAATGAGCAGTTCTTC. Translated, it gives CASSLMVNEQFF. The variable domain in full, with residues beyond the CDR3 obtained from the reference TRBV5-6 and TRBJ2-1 genes, is DAGVTQSPTHLIKTRGQQVTLRCSPKSGHDTVSWYQQALGQGPQFIFQYYEEEERQRGNFPDRFSGHQFPNYSSELNVNALLLGDSALYLCASSLMVNEQFFGPGTRLTVL.